Each of the 25 T cell receptor beta chains below was sequenced from the same sample in a study of CD8 T cells in ankylosing spondylitis. From the 5' RACE reads, TCRdb called clonotypes with MiXCR, one entry per CDR3 protein. The sample lists around 130,000 distinct CDR3 sequences, approximately 9.9% occurring once. Sequenced material: blood, either unsorted or a sorted T cell fraction (not recorded which). The origin of the receptors is a male donor with ankylosing spondylitis or in good health (not recorded which).

The chain is built from TRBV12-3 or TRBV12-4 and TRBJ1-2; D uncertain. This CDR3 is built from 15 residues. V was shortened by 5 bases and J by 6 bases, with 19 bases between the two germline ends. Here the CDR3 DNA reads TGTGCCAGCAGTGCTACTTCGGTAGCGTGGGATGGCTACACCTTC. This sequence encodes CASSATSVAWDGYTF.

The rearrangement links TRBV15 to TRBJ2-7; 8 bases line up with TRBD2. The V and J ends lost 0 bases and 2 bases, in that order; junction bases with no gene match: 6. Germline V gene lookup returns CDR1 LNHNV and CDR2 YYDKDF (reference sequence). The CDR3 runs to 16 residues. The CDR3 sequence: CATSRDASGSPYEQYF. For the CDR3, the DNA is TGTGCCACCAGCAGAGATGCCAGCGGGAGTCCCTACGAGCAGTACTTC.

The chain uses TRBV27 and TRBJ2-7; D perhaps matches TRBD2 (6 bases). Trimming pared 5 bases from V and 3 bases from J, leaving 20 bases between. The CDR3 loop spans 16 amino acids. From germline, CDR1 is MNHEY and CDR2 SMNVEV (reference sequence). The CDR3 nucleotides read TGTGCCAGCAGTCCACCACCGGGACTGGAATACTACGAGCAGTACTTC. This codes for CASSPPPGLEYYEQYF.

This clonotype was recorded many times. The chain links TRBV11-2 to TRBJ2-7; TRBD2 matches 11 bases. Losses at the gene ends were 5 bases for V and 1 base for J; bases not matched to a gene: 13. Germline assignment: CDR1 SGHAT and CDR2 FQNNGV. The CDR3 extends over 18 amino acids. The CDR3 sequence is CASSARHLTSGSSYEQYF. The DNA of the CDR3 is TGTGCCAGCAGCGCCCGACACCTTACTAGCGGGAGTTCCTACGAGCAGTACTTC. Full variable domain (rest looked up from reference TRBV11-2 and TRBJ2-7): EAGVAQSPRYKIIEKRQSVAFWCNPISGHATLYWYQQILGQGPKLLIQFQNNGVVDDSQLPKDRFSAERLKGVDSTLKIQPAKLEDSAVYLCASSARHLTSGSSYEQYFGPGTRLTVT.

This clonotype was observed at least ten times. The rearrangement joins TRBV2 to TRBJ2-1, with no clear D. Per germline, CDR1 SNHLY and CDR2 FYNNEI. The CDR3 sequence is 14 residues long. V was shortened by 3 bases and J by 8 bases, with 14 bases between the two germline ends. CDR3 sequence: CASSEAQIGDEQFF. The CDR3 nucleotides are TGTGCCAGCAGTGAGGCCCAGATTGGGGATGAGCAGTTCTTC.

In its sample, this clonotype ranks as large (0.1 to 1%). V is TRBV7-8 and J is TRBJ1-2; tentatively, D is TRBD1 (5 bases). CDR1 SGHVS and CDR2 FQNEAQ come from the germline V gene. Trimming shortened V by 0 bases and J by 5 bases, and 19 bases separated the two germline ends. CDR3 length: 17 residues. The CDR3 loop reads CASSLAVGGARNYGYTF. The CDR3 DNA reads TGTGCCAGCAGCTTAGCCGTGGGAGGGGCGAGAAATTATGGCTACACCTTC.

The sample holds many counts of this clonotype. The chain recombines TRBV7-2 with TRBJ1-3; D unclear. The length of the CDR3 is 13 residues. Germline CDR1 reads SGHTA; CDR2 reads FQGNSA. Trimming removed 6 bases at V and 3 bases at J, with 9 bases between. The CDR3, as DNA: TGTGCCAGCAGTTCCCTTTATGGAAACACCATATATTTT. It is translated as CASSSLYGNTIYF.

This clonotype appeared many times. This chain joins TRBV7-2 and TRBJ2-3; D call uncertain. V lost 0 bases and J 5 bases, leaving 6 bases between the germline ends. CDR1 is SGHTA, CDR2 FQGNSA, per germline. CDR3 length equals 13 residues. The CDR3 sequence is CASSLARGDTQYF. The CDR3 DNA follows: TGTGCCAGCAGCTTAGCCCGTGGAGATACGCAGTATTTT.

About this clonotype itself: The junction shows a germline mismatch at one end, possibly a read error. The rearrangement links TRBV3-1 to TRBJ2-5; TRBD2 matches 9 bases. The CDR3 runs to 17 residues. Germline V gene data show CDR1 as LGHDT and CDR2 as YNNKEL (reference sequence). CDR3 nucleotides: TGTGCCTGCAGCCGGACTAGCGTGGTACTGGGAGAAGAGACCCAGTACTTC. This translates into CACSRTSVVLGEETQYF.

This clonotype was seen repeatedly, ten times or more. CDR3 coding DNA: TGTGCCAGCAGCTTACCAGGGGGCAATCAGCCCCAGCATTTT. This sequence encodes CASSLPGGNQPQHF. The chain uses TRBV11-2 and TRBJ1-5, with TRBD1 as a possible D gene (6 bases). Trimming took 2 bases from V and 2 from J, leaving 7 bases between them. Germline CDR1 reads SGHAT; CDR2 reads FQNNGV. The CDR3 loop spans 14 amino acids.

This clonotype was observed many times. V and J are TRBV7-8 and TRBJ2-2; D assignment may be TRBD1 or TRBD2 (5 bases each). The V and J ends lost 6 bases and 3 bases respectively, with 20 bases between them. From germline, CDR1 is SGHVS and CDR2 FQNEAQ. This CDR3 comprises 17 residues. As DNA, the CDR3 is TGTGCCAGCAGGCCCCAGGACCCCCGAGGGGACACCGGGGAGCTGTTTTTT. This sequence encodes CASRPQDPRGDTGELFF.

This clonotype has at least ten counts. The chain joins TRBV2 to TRBJ2-1, with D possibly TRBD2 on 5 matching bases. This CDR3 has 15 residues. V shed 4 bases and J shed 0 bases, with 10 bases lying between them. Germline CDR1 and CDR2: SNHLY and FYNNEI. The CDR3 reads CASSVEGISYNEQFF. The DNA of the CDR3 is TGTGCCAGCAGTGTCGAGGGCATCTCCTACAATGAGCAGTTCTTC.

This clonotype was recorded at least ten times. The chain couples TRBV6-1 to TRBJ2-3; 8 bases are shared with TRBD2. The CDR3 contains 14 residues. Germline values: CDR1 MNHNS, CDR2 SASEGT. Trimming removed 8 bases from V and 6 bases from J; junction bases left unmatched: 10. This CDR3 reads CASLSGRAHDTQYF. The DNA of the CDR3 is TGTGCCAGCCTCTCCGGGAGGGCCCACGATACGCAGTATTTT.

In this sample, this clonotype turned up many times. The chain combines TRBV12-3 or TRBV12-4 with TRBJ1-2; D not certain. Deletions cut 5 bases from V and 3 bases from J, with 13 bases between. The CDR3 consists of 14 residues. CDR3 bases: TGTGCCAGCAGTCTATCCGCGGGTGACTATGGCTACACCTTC. This translates into CASSLSAGDYGYTF.

This clonotype occurred a few times. The CDR3 here is CASSIVQGEGYTF. The CDR3 region has the DNA TGTGCCAGCAGTATCGTCCAAGGAGAGGGCTACACCTTC. V usage is TRBV12-3 or TRBV12-4 and J usage is TRBJ1-2; no clear D. Deletions cut 5 bases from V and 8 bases from J, with 15 bases between. CDR3 size: 13 residues.

This clonotype was counted many times. The V gene is TRBV3-1, the J gene TRBJ2-5, with a weak D call TRBD2 (6 bases). CDR1 is LGHDT, CDR2 YNNKEL, per germline (reference sequence). V lost 0 bases, J lost 4 bases, and 27 bases lay in between. The CDR3 contains 20 residues. This CDR3 is CASSQDRRRGLIPMLETQYF. The CDR3 nucleotides read TGTGCCAGCAGCCAAGATCGGCGGAGGGGCTTGATCCCGATGCTAGAGACCCAGTACTTC.

This clonotype was counted many times. The chain links TRBV29-1 to TRBJ2-7; either TRBD1 or TRBD2 may fit D (5 bases each). V shed 4 bases and J shed 3 bases, with 22 bases lying between them. CDR1 and CDR2 from the germline V gene are SQVTM and ANQGSEA. The CDR3 has 16 amino acids. The CDR3 sequence: CSVVYGGGQRSYEQYF. CDR3 nucleotides: TGCAGCGTTGTATACGGAGGAGGACAACGGAGCTACGAGCAGTACTTC.

Ten or more counts support this clonotype. The V gene is TRBV20-1, the J gene TRBJ2-1; 8 nucleotides line up with TRBD2. Germline values: CDR1 DFQATT, CDR2 SNEGSKA (reference sequence). The CDR3 runs to 14 residues. The V and J ends lost 3 bases and 5 bases, in that order; junction bases with no gene match: 6. Here the CDR3 DNA reads TGCAGTGCTAGGGAGACTAGCGTGAACAATGAGCAGTTCTTC. It specifies CSARETSVNNEQFF.

In this sample, this clonotype turned up many times. This chain uses TRBV12-3 or TRBV12-4 with TRBJ2-1, with D possibly TRBD2 on 6 matching bases. The CDR3 loop spans 13 amino acids. The V end lost 5 bases, the J end lost 8 bases, and 13 bases lay between the germline ends. CDR3 bases: TGTGCCAGCAGTGGGCCTTGGGGGGATGAGCAGTTCTTC. It encodes CASSGPWGDEQFF.

This clonotype has only a few counts. The chain combines TRBV12-3 or TRBV12-4 with TRBJ2-7, with unresolved D. CDR3 length equals 13 residues. V gave up 2 bases and J gave up 4 bases, with 9 bases separating them. CDR3 residues: CASSLHSFYEQYF. CDR3 bases: TGTGCCAGCAGTTTACACAGTTTTTACGAGCAGTACTTC.

Only a few counts were recorded for this clonotype. The V and J genes are TRBV28 and TRBJ2-7, with 10 positions matching TRBD1. The germline V gene has CDR1 MDHEN and CDR2 SYDVKM. Unmatched junction bases numbered 11, after V lost 7 bases and J lost 5 bases. CDR3 length: 15 amino acids. CDR3 protein: CASTNSGTGANEQYF. CDR3 nucleotide sequence: TGTGCCAGCACCAACTCCGGGACAGGGGCCAACGAGCAGTACTTC.

This sequence joins TRBV7-2 and TRBJ1-1, with TRBD1 as a possible D gene (5 bases). V was clipped by 2 bases and J by 0 bases, with 7 bases between them. Germline CDR1 SGHTA, CDR2 FQGNSA. The length of the CDR3 is 14 residues. The chain's CDR3 is CASSLRQLNTEAFF. In nucleotides, the CDR3 is TGTGCCAGCAGCTTAAGACAGCTGAACACTGAAGCTTTCTTT.

This clonotype was detected ten times or more. The chain joins TRBV12-3 or TRBV12-4 to TRBJ2-3; 12 nucleotides line up with TRBD1. This CDR3 spans 16 amino acids. After removal of 3 bases from V and 5 bases from J, the junction contained 6 bases not matched to a gene. For the CDR3, the DNA is TGTGCCAGCAGTTTGATGGGACAGGGGGCGATAGATACGCAGTATTTT. Protein product: CASSLMGQGAIDTQYF.

This clonotype was seen ten or more times. This rearrangement joins TRBV20-1 to TRBJ2-7; 8 bases are shared with TRBD2. Per germline, CDR1 DFQATT and CDR2 SNEGSKA (reference sequence). Trimming at V came to 3 bases and at J to 6 bases, leaving 7 bases not matched to a gene. This CDR3 has 13 amino acids. CDR3 region: CSARGTRSGEQYF. In DNA, the CDR3 is TGCAGTGCTAGGGGGACTAGAAGTGGCGAGCAGTACTTC.

As concerns this clonotype: A single base separates this from a much larger clone, so it may be a read error. The genes are TRBV4-3 and TRBJ2-1; 11 nucleotides align to TRBD2. V was pared by 5 bases and J by 5 bases, with 2 bases of the junction left unmatched. CDR1 LGHNA and CDR2 YSLEER come from the germline V gene. There are 14 residues in the CDR3. The CDR3 nucleotides read TGCGCCAGCAGCTTGGGACTAGCGGACAATGAGCAGTTCTTC. The encoded protein is CASSLGLADNEQFF.